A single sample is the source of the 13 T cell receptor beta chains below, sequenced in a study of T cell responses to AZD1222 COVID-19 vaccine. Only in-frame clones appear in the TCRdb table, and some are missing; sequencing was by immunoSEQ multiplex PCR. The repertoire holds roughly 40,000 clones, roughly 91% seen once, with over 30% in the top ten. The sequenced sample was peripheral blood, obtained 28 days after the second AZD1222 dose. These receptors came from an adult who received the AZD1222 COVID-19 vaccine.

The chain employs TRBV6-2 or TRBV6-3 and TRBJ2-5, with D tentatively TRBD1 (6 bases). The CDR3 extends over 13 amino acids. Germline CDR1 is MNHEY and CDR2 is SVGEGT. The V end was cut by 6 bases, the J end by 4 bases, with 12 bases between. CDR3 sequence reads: CASSPTGLETQYF. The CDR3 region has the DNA TGTGCCAGCAGCCCCACAGGGTTAGAGACCCAGTACTTC.

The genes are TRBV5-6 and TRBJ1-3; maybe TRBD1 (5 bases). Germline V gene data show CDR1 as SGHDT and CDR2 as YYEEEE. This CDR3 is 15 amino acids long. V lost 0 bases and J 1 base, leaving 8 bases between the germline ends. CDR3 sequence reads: CASSLGTTSGNTIYF. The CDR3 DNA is TGTGCCAGCAGCTTGGGGACAACTTCTGGAAACACCATATATTTT.

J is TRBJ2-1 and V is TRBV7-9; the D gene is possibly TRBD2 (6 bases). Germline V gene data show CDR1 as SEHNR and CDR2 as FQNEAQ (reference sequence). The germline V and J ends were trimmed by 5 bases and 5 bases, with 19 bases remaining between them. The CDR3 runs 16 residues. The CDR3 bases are TGTGCCAGCAGCACAGGAGGGGCGGGGAGGCACAATGAGCAGTTCTTC. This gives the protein CASSTGGAGRHNEQFF.

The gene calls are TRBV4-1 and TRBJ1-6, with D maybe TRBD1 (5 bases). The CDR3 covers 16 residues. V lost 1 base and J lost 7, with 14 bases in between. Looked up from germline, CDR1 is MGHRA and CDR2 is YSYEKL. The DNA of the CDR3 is TGCGCCAGCAGCCAAGTAACTCTGGGGACCAATTCACCCCTCCACTTT. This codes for CASSQVTLGTNSPLHF.

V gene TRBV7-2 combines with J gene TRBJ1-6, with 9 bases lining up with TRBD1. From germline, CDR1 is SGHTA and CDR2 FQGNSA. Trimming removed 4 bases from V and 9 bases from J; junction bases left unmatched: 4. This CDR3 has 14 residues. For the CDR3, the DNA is TGTGCCAGCAGCTATACAGGGGGCGCTTCACCCCTCCACTTT. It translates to CASSYTGGASPLHF. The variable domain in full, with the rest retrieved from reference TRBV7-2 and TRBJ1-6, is GAGVSQSPSNKVTEKGKDVELRCDPISGHTALYWYRQSLGQGLEFLIYFQGNSAPDKSGLPSDRFSAERTGGSVSTLTIQRTQQEDSAVYLCASSYTGGASPLHFGNGTRLTVT.

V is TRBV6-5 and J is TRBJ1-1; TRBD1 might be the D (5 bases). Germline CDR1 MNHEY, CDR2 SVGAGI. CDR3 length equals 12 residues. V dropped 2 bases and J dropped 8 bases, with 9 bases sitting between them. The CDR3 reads CASSYPGHEAFF. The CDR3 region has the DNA TGTGCCAGCAGTTACCCTGGACACGAAGCTTTCTTT.

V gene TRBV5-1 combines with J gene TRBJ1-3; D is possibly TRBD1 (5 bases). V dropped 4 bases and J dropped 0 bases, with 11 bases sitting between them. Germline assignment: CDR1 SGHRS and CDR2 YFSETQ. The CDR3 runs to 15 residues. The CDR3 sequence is CASSRGDSSGNTIYF. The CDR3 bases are TGCGCCAGCAGCCGTGGCGACAGCTCTGGAAACACCATATATTTT.

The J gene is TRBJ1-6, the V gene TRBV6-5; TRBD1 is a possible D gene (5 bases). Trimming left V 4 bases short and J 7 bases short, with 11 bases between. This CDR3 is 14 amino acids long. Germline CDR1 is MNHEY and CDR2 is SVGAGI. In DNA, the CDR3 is TGTGCCAGCAGTTTCAGGGCATCCAATTCACCCCTCCACTTT. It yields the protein CASSFRASNSPLHF.

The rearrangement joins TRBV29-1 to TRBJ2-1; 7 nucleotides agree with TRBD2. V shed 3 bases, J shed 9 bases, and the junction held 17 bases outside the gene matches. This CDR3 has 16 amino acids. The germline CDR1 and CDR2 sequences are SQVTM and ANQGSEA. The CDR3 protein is CSVEGVGGGRGSEQFF. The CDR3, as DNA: TGCAGCGTTGAGGGGGTGGGCGGCGGGAGAGGTTCTGAGCAGTTCTTC.

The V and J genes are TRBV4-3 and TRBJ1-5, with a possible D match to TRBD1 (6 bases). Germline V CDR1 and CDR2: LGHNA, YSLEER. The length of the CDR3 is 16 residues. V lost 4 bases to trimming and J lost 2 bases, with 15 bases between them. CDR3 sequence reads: CASSPHAPGGNQPQHF. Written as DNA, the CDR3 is TGCGCCAGCAGCCCCCACGCTCCAGGGGGCAATCAGCCCCAGCATTTT.

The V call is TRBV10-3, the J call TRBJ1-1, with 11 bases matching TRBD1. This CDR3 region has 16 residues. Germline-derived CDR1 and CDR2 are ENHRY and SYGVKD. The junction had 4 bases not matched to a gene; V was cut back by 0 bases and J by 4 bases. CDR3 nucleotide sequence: TGTGCCATCAGTGAGTCAGGACAGGGGGCAAGCACTGAAGCTTTCTTT. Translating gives CAISESGQGASTEAFF.

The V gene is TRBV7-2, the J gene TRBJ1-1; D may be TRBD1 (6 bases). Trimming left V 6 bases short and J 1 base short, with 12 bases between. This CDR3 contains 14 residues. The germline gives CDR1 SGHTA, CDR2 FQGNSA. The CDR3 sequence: CASSQDRSNTEAFF. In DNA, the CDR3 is TGTGCCAGCAGTCAAGACAGGTCGAACACTGAAGCTTTCTTT.

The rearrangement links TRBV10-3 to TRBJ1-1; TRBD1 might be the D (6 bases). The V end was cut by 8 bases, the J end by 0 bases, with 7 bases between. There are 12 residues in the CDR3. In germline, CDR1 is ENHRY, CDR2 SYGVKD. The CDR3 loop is CAIGQLNTEAFF. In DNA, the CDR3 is TGTGCCATCGGACAGCTGAACACTGAAGCTTTCTTT.